These T cell receptor beta chains were read from a single sample in a study of regulatory and conventional T cells in RAG deficiency. TCRdb keeps only in-frame clones here, not all; method: immunoSEQ multiplex PCR. The sample contains over 10,000 clones, approximately 93% of which appear only once. The same data also contributed to another study, on regulatory T cells.

Sequencing was carried out using CD4+ effector T cells sorted from blood. Every receptor here comes from a human donor in good health. Both conserved end residues are part of each CDR3. D genes are given only for firm matches. The size field is filled for only some rows; it gives once, few, many or a size class.

CDR3 protein | CDR3 DNA | J gene | V gene | D gene | clone size
CASSPGNTGELFF | TGTGCCAGCAGCCCGGGAAACACCGGGGAGCTGTTTTTT | TRBJ2-2 | TRBV7-3 | NA | NA
CASRQDTDNSPLHF | TGCGCCAGCAGGCAGGACACCGATAATTCACCCCTCCACTTT | TRBJ1-6 | TRBV10-2 | NA | NA
CASSYIAGAPYEQYF | TGCGCCAGCAGCTATATAGCGGGAGCCCCCTACGAGCAGTACTTC | TRBJ2-7 | TRBV5-1 | TRBD2 | NA
CASSLGLAGVENIQYF | TGTGCCAGCAGCCTCGGACTAGCGGGAGTAGAAAACATTCAGTACTTC | TRBJ2-4 | TRBV9 | TRBD2 | NA
CAISESGLGDKDYGYTF | TGTGCCATCAGTGAATCAGGTTTGGGGGATAAGGACTATGGCTACACCTTC | TRBJ1-2 | TRBV10-3 | NA | NA
CASSIRGTGDEKLFF | TGTGCCAGTAGTATACGTGGGACAGGGGATGAAAAACTGTTTTTT | TRBJ1-4 | TRBV19 | TRBD1 | few
CASSNTDTQYF | TGTGCCAGCAGCAACACAGATACGCAGTATTTT | TRBJ2-3 | TRBV7-3 | NA | NA
CASSPGGGNEQFF | TGTGCCAGCTCACCGGGGGGCGGGAATGAGCAGTTCTTC | TRBJ2-1 | TRBV18 | NA | NA
CALGQGSNQPQHF | TGTGCCTTGGGACAGGGGAGCAATCAGCCCCAGCATTTT | TRBJ1-5 | TRBV30 | TRBD1 | NA
CASSEGQTSGPTDTQYF | TGTGCCAGCAGTGAGGGGCAAACTAGCGGTCCAACAGATACGCAGTATTTT | TRBJ2-3 | TRBV2 | TRBD2 | NA
CASSYRDNTLNTEAFF | TGTGCCAGCAGTTACCGGGACAACACATTGAACACTGAAGCTTTCTTT | TRBJ1-1 | TRBV27 | NA | NA
CASSFEFSNQPQHF | TGTGCCAGCAGTTTTGAATTTAGCAATCAGCCCCAGCATTTT | TRBJ1-5 | TRBV28 | NA | NA
CASRATGMGGGYTF | TGTGCCAGCAGAGCTACTGGGATGGGCGGTGGCTACACCTTC | TRBJ1-2 | TRBV28 | NA | NA
CSVNPELSGNTIYF | TGCAGCGTTAACCCAGAGTTATCTGGAAACACCATATATTTT | TRBJ1-3 | TRBV29-1 | NA | NA
CASTQGGNEQYF | TGTGCCAGCACGCAGGGAGGGAACGAGCAGTACTTC | TRBJ2-7 | TRBV2 | TRBD2 | NA
CATSRAGSHYNEQFF | TGTGCCACCAGCAGAGCTGGCTCGCACTACAATGAGCAGTTCTTC | TRBJ2-1 | TRBV15 | NA | once
CASGSTDTQYF | TGTGCCAGCGGCTCCACAGATACGCAGTATTTT | TRBJ2-3 | TRBV7-3 | NA | once
CASSLDFQETQYF | TGCGCCAGCAGCCTGGACTTCCAAGAGACCCAGTACTTC | TRBJ2-5 | TRBV5-1 | NA | NA
CASSPPLRGITQPQHF | TGTGCCAGCAGTCCGCCCTTACGGGGTATTACTCAGCCCCAGCATTTT | TRBJ1-5 | TRBV28 | NA | NA
CASSLAGVTQPQHF | TGTGCCAGCAGTTTGGCAGGGGTAACTCAGCCCCAGCATTTT | TRBJ1-5 | TRBV28 | NA | few
CASSHSGARVDTQYF | TGTGCCAGCAGCCATAGCGGGGCCCGGGTAGATACGCAGTATTTT | TRBJ2-3 | TRBV7-2 | TRBD2 | NA
CASSLGAQGWVTEAFF | TGCGCCAGCAGCTTGGGGGCCCAAGGGTGGGTCACTGAAGCTTTCTTT | TRBJ1-1 | TRBV5-1 | NA | NA
CASSPGGGLGYF | TGTGCCAGCAGCCCCGGGGGGGGGCTTGGGTATTTT | TRBJ2-3 | TRBV5-6 | TRBD2 | NA
CASSFERGRVYEQYF | TGTGCCAGCAGCTTCGAACGGGGGAGGGTCTACGAGCAGTACTTC | TRBJ2-7 | TRBV7-2 | TRBD2 | NA
CASYMVAGSAEQYF | TGTGCCAGCTATATGGTGGCAGGGTCGGCCGAGCAGTACTTC | TRBJ2-7 | TRBV6-1 | NA | NA
CASSPGTSGDTSTDTQYF | TGCGCCAGCAGCCCGGGGACTAGCGGGGACACTAGCACAGATACGCAGTATTTT | TRBJ2-3 | TRBV5-1 | TRBD2 | NA
CASSMSVNQPQHF | TGTGCCAGTAGTATGAGCGTCAATCAGCCCCAGCATTTT | TRBJ1-5 | TRBV19 | NA | NA
CASSLALGGGDSPLHF | TGTGCCAGCAGCTTGGCCTTGGGCGGCGGTGATTCACCCCTCCACTTT | TRBJ1-6 | TRBV5-5 | NA | once
CASSSSTGSNQPQHF | TGTGCCAGCAGCTCCTCGACAGGGAGCAATCAGCCCCAGCATTTT | TRBJ1-5 | TRBV11-2 | TRBD1 | NA
CASSATDRGINQPQHF | TGTGCCAGTAGTGCCACCGACAGAGGGATCAATCAGCCCCAGCATTTT | TRBJ1-5 | TRBV19 | NA | NA